The rows below give T cell receptor beta chains drawn from one sample of a study of shared clonotypes between healthy human individuals. This table comes from immunoSEQ multiplex PCR, and its TCRdb copy is limited to in-frame clones, with some not included. Of around 2.3 million clones listed, approximately 94% are singletons. Sequencing was carried out using naive CD4+ T cells sorted from blood. The receptors were gathered from a man aged 18 to 30 in good health. Both conserved end residues are trimmed from each CDR3.

TRBJ2-3 TRBV30 AWSLGTDTQY
TRBJ2-2 TRBV10-3 AISESGGAGELF
TRBJ2-3 TRBV18 ASSPRQGTTDTQY
TRBJ2-3 TRBV11-2 ASSLDLQSDTQY
TRBJ2-3 TRBV10-1 ASRKGTSGAGDTQY
TRBJ1-6 TRBV11-2 ASSRTVSSYNSPLH
TRBJ1-5 TRBV29-1 SVGSGGDNQPQH
TRBJ2-1 TRBV2 ASSERLVGPIEQF
TRBJ2-3 TRBV28 ASSLSSLGTSGVDTQY
TRBJ1-1 TRBV6-4 ASSEEGFNTEAF
TRBJ1-2 TRBV6-5 ASSLYGGSGYT
TRBJ2-5 TRBV10-1 ASSEGGLVGETQY
TRBJ2-1 TRBV18 ASSPTQRGYNEQF
TRBJ1-5 TRBV11-2 ASSSGTGNQPQH
TRBJ2-1 TRBV11-3 ASSLSGEQF
TRBJ1-5 TRBV28 ASSYSLGQPQH
TRBJ1-5 TRBV5-6 ASSSQDRQNQPQH
TRBJ2-7 TRBV7-2 ASSYRTARSSYEQY
TRBJ1-1 TRBV5-1 ASSWRGNTEAF
TRBJ2-3 TRBV4-2 ASSQGGFAESTDTQY
TRBJ2-7 TRBV20-1 RAGNSYEQY
TRBJ2-1 TRBV6-5 ASHYRTGSNEQF
TRBJ2-5 TRBV5-1 ASSLELAGGPVSLETQY
TRBJ2-3 TRBV25-1 ASSGTGPGRYTDTQY
TRBJ1-4 TRBV21-1 ASRSGDSEKLF
TRBJ2-1 TRBV9 ASSILPGLAIMSSYNEQF
TRBJ1-1 TRBV7-2 ASSKEGMHDEAF
TRBJ1-1 TRBV15 ATSRDLGGTEAF
TRBJ1-6 TRBV5-1 ASSPDRGNSPLH
TRBJ2-1 TRBV15 ATSREALSYNEQF
TRBJ1-2 TRBV27 ASSGTGTGLGYGYT
TRBJ1-1 TRBV6-5 ASSEVGTEAF
TRBJ1-1 TRBV6-6 ASSYSQEAF
TRBJ2-7 TRBV4-2 ASSQDFSGRGGYEQY
TRBJ2-7 TRBV28 ASSAGTNYEQY
TRBJ1-6 TRBV10-3 AISAGNNSPLH
TRBJ2-7 TRBV25-1 ASSDGTGNLVEQY
TRBJ1-2 TRBV6-1 ATMSQGRSGDGYT
TRBJ1-5 TRBV18 ASSAGAQGETNQPQH
TRBJ2-1 TRBV9 ASSPPGLAGAKEQF
TRBJ2-1 TRBV15 ATSSRLAGVSYNEQF
TRBJ1-6 TRBV7-9 ASSPRGQGDNSPLH
TRBJ1-1 TRBV14 ASRQQGDTEAF
TRBJ1-1 TRBV5-1 ASSLNGVNTEAF
TRBJ1-1 TRBV29-1 SVEGQQGSTEAF
TRBJ2-7 TRBV6-1 ASSETPGEREQY
TRBJ1-2 TRBV6-6 ASSVTGDYGYT
TRBJ2-7 TRBV11-3 ASSVQGHEQY
TRBJ1-3 TRBV10-3 AISESAAGRAGNTIY
TRBJ1-2 TRBV5-1 ASSPADRVYGYT
TRBJ1-2 TRBV4-3 ASSQAILPSNYGYT
TRBJ1-2 TRBV14 ASSQVDRVTGYT
TRBJ1-5 TRBV6-1 ASRWGNQPQH